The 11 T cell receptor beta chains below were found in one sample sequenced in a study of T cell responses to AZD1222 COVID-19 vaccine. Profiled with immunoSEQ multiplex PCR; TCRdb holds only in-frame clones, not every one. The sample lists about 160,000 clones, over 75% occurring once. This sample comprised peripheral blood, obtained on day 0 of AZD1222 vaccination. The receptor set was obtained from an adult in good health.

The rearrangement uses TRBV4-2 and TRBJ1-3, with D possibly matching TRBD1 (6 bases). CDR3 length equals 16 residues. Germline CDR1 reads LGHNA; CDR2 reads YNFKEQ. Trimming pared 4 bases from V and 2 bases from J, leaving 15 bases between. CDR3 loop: CASSLSSGTTGNTIYF. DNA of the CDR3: TGTGCCAGCAGCCTTTCTTCCGGGACAACTGGAAACACCATATATTTT.

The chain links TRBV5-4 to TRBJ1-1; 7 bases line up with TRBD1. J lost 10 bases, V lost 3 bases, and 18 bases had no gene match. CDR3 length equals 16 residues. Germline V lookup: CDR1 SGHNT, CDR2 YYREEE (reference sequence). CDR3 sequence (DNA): TGTGCCAGCAGCTCCGGACAGGTCATGTATGTCACGCCAGCTTTCTTT. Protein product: CASSSGQVMYVTPAFF.

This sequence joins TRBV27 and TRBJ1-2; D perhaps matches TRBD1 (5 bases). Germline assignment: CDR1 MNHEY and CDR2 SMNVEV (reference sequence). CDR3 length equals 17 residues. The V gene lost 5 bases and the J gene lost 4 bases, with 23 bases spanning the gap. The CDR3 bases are TGTGCCAGCAGTGATCCCGTGAAGGGGCCCTTTGCCTATGGCTACACCTTC. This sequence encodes CASSDPVKGPFAYGYTF.

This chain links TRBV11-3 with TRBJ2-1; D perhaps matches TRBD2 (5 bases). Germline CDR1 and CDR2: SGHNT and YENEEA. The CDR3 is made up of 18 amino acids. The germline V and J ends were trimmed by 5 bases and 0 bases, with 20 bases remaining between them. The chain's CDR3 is CASSPRLRAASSYNEQFF. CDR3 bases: TGTGCCAGCAGCCCCCGTTTGAGGGCAGCTAGCTCCTACAATGAGCAGTTCTTC.

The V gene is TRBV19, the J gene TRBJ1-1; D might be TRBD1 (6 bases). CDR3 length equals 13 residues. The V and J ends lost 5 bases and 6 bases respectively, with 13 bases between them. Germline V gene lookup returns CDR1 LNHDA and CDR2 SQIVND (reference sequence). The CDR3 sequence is CASSHLAGAEAFF. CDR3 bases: TGTGCCAGTAGTCACCTCGCAGGGGCTGAAGCTTTCTTT.

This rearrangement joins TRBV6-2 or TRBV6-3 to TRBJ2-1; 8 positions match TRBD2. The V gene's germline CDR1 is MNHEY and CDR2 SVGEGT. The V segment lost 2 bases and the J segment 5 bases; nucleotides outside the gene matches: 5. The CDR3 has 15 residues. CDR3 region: CASSYGLAGNNEQFF. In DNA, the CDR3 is TGTGCCAGCAGTTACGGTCTAGCGGGTAACAATGAGCAGTTCTTC.

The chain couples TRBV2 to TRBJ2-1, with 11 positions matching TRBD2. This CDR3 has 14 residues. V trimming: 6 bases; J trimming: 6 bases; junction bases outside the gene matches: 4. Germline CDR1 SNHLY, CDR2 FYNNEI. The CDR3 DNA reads TGTGCCAGCAGGGCGGGACTAGCGGCCAATGAGCAGTTCTTC. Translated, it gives CASRAGLAANEQFF.

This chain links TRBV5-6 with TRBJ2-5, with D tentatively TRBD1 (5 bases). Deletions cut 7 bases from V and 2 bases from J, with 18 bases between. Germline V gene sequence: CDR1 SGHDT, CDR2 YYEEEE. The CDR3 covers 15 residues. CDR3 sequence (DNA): TGTGCCAGCTCGGGCCCCAGGGAAGGGCAAGAGACCCAGTACTTC. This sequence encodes CASSGPREGQETQYF.

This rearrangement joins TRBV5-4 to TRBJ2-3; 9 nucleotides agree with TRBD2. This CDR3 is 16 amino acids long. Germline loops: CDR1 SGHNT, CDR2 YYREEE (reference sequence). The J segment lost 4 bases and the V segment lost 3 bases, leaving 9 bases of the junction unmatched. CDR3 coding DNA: TGTGCCAGCAGCTCGGGGGTAGCGGGAGCCCCAGATACGCAGTATTTT. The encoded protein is CASSSGVAGAPDTQYF.

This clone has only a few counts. The CDR3 nucleotides read TGTGCCAGCAGTATGGGGACCATCCATTCACCCCTCCACTTT. Its translation is CASSMGTIHSPLHF. The chain employs TRBV27 and TRBJ1-6, with D possibly being TRBD1 (5 bases). V was cut by 5 bases and J by 8 bases, with 13 bases left in between. The CDR3 is made up of 14 amino acids. Germline-derived CDR1 and CDR2 are MNHEY and SMNVEV (reference sequence).

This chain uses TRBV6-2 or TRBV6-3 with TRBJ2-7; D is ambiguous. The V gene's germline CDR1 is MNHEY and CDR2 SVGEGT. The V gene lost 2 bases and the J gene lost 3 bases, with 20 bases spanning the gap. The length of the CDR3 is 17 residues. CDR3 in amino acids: CASSYATLVELYYEQYF. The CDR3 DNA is TGTGCCAGCAGTTACGCTACCCTGGTTGAGCTCTACTACGAGCAGTACTTC.